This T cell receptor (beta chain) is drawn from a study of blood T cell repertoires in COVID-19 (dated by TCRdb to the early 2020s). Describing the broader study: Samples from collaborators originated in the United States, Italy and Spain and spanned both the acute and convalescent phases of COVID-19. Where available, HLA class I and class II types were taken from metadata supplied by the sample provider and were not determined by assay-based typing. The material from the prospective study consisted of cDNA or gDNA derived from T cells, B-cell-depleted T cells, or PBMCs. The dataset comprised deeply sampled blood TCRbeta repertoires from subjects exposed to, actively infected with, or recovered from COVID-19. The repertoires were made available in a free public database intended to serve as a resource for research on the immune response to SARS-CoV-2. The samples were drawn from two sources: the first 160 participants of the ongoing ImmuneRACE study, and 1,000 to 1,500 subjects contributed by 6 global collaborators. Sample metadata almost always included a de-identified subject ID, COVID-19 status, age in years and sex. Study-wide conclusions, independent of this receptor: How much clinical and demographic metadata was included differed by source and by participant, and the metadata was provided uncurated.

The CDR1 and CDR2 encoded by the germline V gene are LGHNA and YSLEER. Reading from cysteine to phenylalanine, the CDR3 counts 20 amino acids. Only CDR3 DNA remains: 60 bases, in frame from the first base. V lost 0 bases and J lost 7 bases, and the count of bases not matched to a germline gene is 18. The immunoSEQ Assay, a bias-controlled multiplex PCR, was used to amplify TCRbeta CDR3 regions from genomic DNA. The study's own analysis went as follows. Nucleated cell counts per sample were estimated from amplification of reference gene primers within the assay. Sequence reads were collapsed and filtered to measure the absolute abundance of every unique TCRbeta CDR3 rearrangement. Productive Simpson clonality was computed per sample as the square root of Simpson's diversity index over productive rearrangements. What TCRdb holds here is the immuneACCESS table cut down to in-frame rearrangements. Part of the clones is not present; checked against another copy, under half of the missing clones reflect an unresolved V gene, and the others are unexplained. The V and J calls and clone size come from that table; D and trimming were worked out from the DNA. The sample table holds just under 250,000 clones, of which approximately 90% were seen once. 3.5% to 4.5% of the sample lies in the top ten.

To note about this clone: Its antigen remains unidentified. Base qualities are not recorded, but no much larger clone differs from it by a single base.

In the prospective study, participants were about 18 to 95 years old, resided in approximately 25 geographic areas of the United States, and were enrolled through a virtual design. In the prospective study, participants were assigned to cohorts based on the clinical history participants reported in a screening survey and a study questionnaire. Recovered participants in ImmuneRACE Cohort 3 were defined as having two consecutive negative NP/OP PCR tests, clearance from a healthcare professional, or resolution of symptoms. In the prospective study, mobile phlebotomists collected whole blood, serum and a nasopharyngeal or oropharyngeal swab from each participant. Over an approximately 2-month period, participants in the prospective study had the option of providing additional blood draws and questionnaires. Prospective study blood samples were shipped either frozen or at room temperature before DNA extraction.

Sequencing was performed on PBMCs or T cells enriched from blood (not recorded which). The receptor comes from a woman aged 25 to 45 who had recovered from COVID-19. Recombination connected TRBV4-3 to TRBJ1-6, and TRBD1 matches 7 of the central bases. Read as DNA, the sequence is TGCGCCAGCAGCCAAGATAGCTCCCCACAGGGGATCTTTCAAAATTCACCCCTCCACTTT. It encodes CASSQDSSPQGIFQNSPLHF.